A selection of T cell receptor beta chains follows, all from one sample in a study of T cell changes during pregnancy in multiple sclerosis. Assay: immunoSEQ multiplex PCR; the TCRdb copy retains only in-frame clones and omits some. This table holds under 110,000 clones, 80% to 95% found once. The starting material was peripheral blood, obtained after pregnancy. These receptors all come from a female donor with multiple sclerosis, enrolled in a pregnancy study. Both conserved end residues are trimmed from each CDR3. A clone size is listed for some rows: how often the clone was seen (once, few, many), or a class if it is expanded.

CDR3aa	v_gene	abundance	j_gene
ASSLLGFQETQY	TRBV27	-	TRBJ2-5
ASSLGLAGLGDTQY	TRBV27	-	TRBJ2-3
ASSLERPAGELF	TRBV5-4	-	TRBJ2-2
ASSVRQGVNEKLF	TRBV19	-	TRBJ1-4
ASSLGGRGSTEAF	TRBV5-4	few	TRBJ1-1
ASSLARTSGRALDNEQF	TRBV5-1	-	TRBJ2-1
AISDSLAGRGETQY	TRBV10-3	once	TRBJ2-5
ASSEGGKSNQPQH	TRBV6-1	once	TRBJ1-5
AWIADQETQY	TRBV30	once	TRBJ2-5
ASSSNRESQNSPLH	TRBV7-9	-	TRBJ1-6
AWDQGAGGYT	TRBV30	once	TRBJ1-2
ASSARGPLNTEAF	TRBV2	-	TRBJ1-1
ASSAHTSGGTDTQY	TRBV6-1	-	TRBJ2-3
ASSSRQGDEQY	TRBV5-1	-	TRBJ2-7
ASSRDRGYEQY	TRBV27	-	TRBJ2-7
ASSEGAQVNQPQH	TRBV28	-	TRBJ1-5
ASSSDRSYGYT	TRBV7-8	-	TRBJ1-2
ASSHTRTYEQY	TRBV5-1	-	TRBJ2-7
ASTRDREYEQY	TRBV6-6	-	TRBJ2-7
ATSPAGTGPLEQY	TRBV15	-	TRBJ2-7
ASSFDRDRDTDTQY	TRBV5-1	-	TRBJ2-3
ASSSQGAGGQPQH	TRBV27	-	TRBJ1-5
AWSIKGTNTDTQY	TRBV30	-	TRBJ2-3
SAKTGVSEKLF	TRBV29-1	-	TRBJ1-4
ASKGTGHQETQY	TRBV2	-	TRBJ2-5
ASTTLQGATGELF	TRBV5-5	-	TRBJ2-2
ASRQGTGQPQH	TRBV19	-	TRBJ1-5
ASSDIGRVNTEAF	TRBV6-1	-	TRBJ1-1
SARGASGNTIY	TRBV29-1	-	TRBJ1-3
ASSQVLASNEQY	TRBV14	-	TRBJ2-7
ASSLRSSGSTFNYGYT	TRBV5-6	-	TRBJ1-2
ASSLSGGQQPQH	TRBV7-2	-	TRBJ1-5
ASSEYVRGGPLNTEAF	TRBV6-1	once	TRBJ1-1
ASSTDPGPQH	TRBV7-9	-	TRBJ1-5
ASSLDGGAFTGELF	TRBV5-1	-	TRBJ2-2
ASTSRDRGYTEAF	TRBV19	-	TRBJ1-1
SADLAEEQY	TRBV20-1	-	TRBJ2-7
ASTKGQVNTEAF	TRBV28	-	TRBJ1-1
AISEIGNTIY	TRBV10-3	-	TRBJ1-3
SVGNGGAGQPQH	TRBV29-1	-	TRBJ1-5
ASSPPGGSEQY	TRBV28	-	TRBJ2-7
ASSEARGYERQY	TRBV6-1	-	TRBJ2-7